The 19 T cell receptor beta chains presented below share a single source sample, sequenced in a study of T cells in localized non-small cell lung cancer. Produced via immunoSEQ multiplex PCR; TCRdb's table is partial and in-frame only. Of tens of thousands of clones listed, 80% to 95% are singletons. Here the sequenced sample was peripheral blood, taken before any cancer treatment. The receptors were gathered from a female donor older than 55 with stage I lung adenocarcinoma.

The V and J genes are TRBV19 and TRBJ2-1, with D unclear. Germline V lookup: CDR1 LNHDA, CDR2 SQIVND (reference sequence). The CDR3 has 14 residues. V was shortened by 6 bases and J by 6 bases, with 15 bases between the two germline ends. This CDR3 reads CASSPAEKRNEQFF. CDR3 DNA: TGTGCCAGTAGCCCAGCAGAGAAGCGCAATGAGCAGTTCTTC.

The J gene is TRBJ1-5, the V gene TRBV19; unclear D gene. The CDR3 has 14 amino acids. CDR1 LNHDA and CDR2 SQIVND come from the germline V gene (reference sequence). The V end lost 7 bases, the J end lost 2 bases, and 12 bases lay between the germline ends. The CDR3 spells CASKAGGGNQPQHF. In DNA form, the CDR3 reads TGTGCCAGTAAGGCCGGCGGGGGCAATCAGCCCCAGCATTTT.

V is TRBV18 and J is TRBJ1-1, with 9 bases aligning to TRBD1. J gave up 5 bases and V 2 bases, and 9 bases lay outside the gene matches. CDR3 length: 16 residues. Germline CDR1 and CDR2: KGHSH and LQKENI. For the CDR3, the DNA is TGTGCCAGCTCACCAGGAACAGGGGGCGCGAGGACTGAAGCTTTCTTT. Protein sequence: CASSPGTGGARTEAFF.

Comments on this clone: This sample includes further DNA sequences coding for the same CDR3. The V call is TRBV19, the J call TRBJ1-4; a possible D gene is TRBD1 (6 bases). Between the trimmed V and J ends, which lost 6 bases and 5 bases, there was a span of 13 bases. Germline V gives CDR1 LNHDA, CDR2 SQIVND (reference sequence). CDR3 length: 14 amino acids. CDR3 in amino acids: CASRKAGDNEKLFF. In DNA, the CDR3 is TGTGCCAGTAGAAAAGCAGGGGACAATGAAAAACTGTTTTTT.

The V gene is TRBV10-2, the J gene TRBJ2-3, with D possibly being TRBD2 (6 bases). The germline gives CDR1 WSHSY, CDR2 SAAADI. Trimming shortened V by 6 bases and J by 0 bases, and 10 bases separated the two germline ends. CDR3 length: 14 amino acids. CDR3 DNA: TGCGCCAGCAGCGTAGCGGCGAGCACAGATACGCAGTATTTT. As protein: CASSVAASTDTQYF.

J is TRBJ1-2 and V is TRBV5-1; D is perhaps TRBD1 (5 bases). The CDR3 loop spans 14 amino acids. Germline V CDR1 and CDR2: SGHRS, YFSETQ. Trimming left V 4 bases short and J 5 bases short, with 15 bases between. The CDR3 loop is CASSLTEGGYGYTF. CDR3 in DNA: TGCGCCAGCAGCCTGACAGAGGGTGGGTATGGCTACACCTTC.

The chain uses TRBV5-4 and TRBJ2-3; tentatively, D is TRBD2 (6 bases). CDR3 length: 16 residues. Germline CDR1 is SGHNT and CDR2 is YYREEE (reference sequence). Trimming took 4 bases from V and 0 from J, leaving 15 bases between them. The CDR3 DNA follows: TGTGCCAGCAGCGGCAACGGGGGTTGGAGCACAGATACGCAGTATTTT. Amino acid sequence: CASSGNGGWSTDTQYF. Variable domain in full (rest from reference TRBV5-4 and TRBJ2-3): ETGVTQSPTHLIKTRGQQVTLRCSSQSGHNTVSWYQQALGQGPQFIFQYYREEENGRGNFPPRFSGLQFPNYSSELNVNALELDDSALYLCASSGNGGWSTDTQYFGPGTRLTVL.

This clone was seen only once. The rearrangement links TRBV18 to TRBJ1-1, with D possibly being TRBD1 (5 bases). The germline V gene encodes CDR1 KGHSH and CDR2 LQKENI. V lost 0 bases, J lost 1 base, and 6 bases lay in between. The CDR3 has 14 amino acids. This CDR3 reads CASSPPGGNTEAFF. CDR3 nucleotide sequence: TGTGCCAGCTCACCACCGGGGGGGAACACTGAAGCTTTCTTT.

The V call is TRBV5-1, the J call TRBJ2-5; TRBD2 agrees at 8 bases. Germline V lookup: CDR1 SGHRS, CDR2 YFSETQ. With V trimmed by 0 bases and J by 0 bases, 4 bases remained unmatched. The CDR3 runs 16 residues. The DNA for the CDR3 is TGCGCCAGCAGCTTGGGCGTTAGCGGGGACCAAGAGACCCAGTACTTC. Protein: CASSLGVSGDQETQYF.

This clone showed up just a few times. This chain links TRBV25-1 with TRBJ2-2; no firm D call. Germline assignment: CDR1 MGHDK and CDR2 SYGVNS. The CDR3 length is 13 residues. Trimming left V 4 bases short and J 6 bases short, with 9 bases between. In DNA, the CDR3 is TGTGCCAGCAGTGCTTTACGGGCCGGGGAGCTGTTTTTT. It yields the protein CASSALRAGELFF.

CDR3 region: CASSLGTSEQFF. CDR3 DNA sequence: TGTGCCAGCAGCTTGGGGACATCCGAGCAGTTCTTC. The chain employs TRBV5-4 and TRBJ2-1, with D maybe TRBD1 (5 bases). The germline V and J ends were trimmed by 0 bases and 10 bases, with 8 bases remaining between them. CDR3 length: 12 amino acids. CDR1 and CDR2 (germline): SGHNT, YYREEE (reference sequence).

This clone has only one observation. This CDR3 reads CASSLGQGRETQYF. The DNA for the CDR3 is TGTGCCAGCAGCTTGGGACAGGGGAGAGAGACCCAGTACTTC. The chain uses TRBV5-8 and TRBJ2-5, with 8 positions matching TRBD1. With V trimmed by 0 bases and J by 4 bases, 2 bases remained unmatched. Germline V gives CDR1 SGHTS, CDR2 YDEGEE. This CDR3 comprises 14 residues.

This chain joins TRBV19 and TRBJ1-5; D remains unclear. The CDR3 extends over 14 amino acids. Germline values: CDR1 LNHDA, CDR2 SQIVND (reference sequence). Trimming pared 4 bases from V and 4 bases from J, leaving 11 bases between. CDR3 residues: CASSTRTWNQPQHF. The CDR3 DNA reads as TGTGCCAGTAGTACCCGGACTTGGAATCAGCCCCAGCATTTT.

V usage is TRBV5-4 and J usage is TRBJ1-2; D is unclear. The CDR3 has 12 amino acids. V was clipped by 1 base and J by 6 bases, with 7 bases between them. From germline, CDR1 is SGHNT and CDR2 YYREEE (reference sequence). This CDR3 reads CASSLSRDGYTF. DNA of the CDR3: TGTGCCAGCAGCTTGAGTAGGGATGGCTACACCTTC.

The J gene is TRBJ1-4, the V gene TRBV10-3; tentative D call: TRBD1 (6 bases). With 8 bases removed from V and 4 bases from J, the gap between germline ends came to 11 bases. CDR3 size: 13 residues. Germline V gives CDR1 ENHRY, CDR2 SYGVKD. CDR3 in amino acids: CAIARTDNEKLFF. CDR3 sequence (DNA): TGTGCCATCGCGCGGACAGATAATGAAAAACTGTTTTTT.

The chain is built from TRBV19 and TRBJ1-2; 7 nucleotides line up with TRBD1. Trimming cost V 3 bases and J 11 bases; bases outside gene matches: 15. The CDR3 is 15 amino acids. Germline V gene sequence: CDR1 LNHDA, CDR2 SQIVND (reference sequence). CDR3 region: CASSIIPDTGAEYTF. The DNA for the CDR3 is TGTGCCAGTAGTATCATCCCCGATACAGGGGCGGAGTACACCTTC.

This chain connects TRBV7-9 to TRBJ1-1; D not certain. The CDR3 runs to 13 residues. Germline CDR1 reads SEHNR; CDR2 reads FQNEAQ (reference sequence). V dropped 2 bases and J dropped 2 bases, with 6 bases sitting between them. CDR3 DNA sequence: TGTGCCAGCAGCTTAATGGGAAACACTGAAGCTTTCTTT. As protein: CASSLMGNTEAFF. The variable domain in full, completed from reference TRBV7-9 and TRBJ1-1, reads DTGVSQNPRHKITKRGQNVTFRCDPISEHNRLYWYRQTLGQGPEFLTYFQNEAQLEKSRLLSDRFSAERPKGSFSTLEIQRTEQGDSAMYLCASSLMGNTEAFFGQGTRLTVV.

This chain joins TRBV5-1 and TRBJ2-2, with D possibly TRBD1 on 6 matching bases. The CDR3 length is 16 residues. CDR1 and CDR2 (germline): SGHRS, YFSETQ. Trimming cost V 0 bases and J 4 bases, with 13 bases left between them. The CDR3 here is CASSLAPQGTTGELFF. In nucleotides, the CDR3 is TGCGCCAGCAGCTTGGCCCCCCAGGGGACCACCGGGGAGCTGTTTTTT.

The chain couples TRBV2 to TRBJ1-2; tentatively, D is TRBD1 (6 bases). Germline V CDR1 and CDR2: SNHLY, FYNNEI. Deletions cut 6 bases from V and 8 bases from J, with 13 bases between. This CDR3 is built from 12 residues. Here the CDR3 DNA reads TGTGCCAGCAGGAAAGGGGGGTTAGGCTACACCTTC. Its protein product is CASRKGGLGYTF.